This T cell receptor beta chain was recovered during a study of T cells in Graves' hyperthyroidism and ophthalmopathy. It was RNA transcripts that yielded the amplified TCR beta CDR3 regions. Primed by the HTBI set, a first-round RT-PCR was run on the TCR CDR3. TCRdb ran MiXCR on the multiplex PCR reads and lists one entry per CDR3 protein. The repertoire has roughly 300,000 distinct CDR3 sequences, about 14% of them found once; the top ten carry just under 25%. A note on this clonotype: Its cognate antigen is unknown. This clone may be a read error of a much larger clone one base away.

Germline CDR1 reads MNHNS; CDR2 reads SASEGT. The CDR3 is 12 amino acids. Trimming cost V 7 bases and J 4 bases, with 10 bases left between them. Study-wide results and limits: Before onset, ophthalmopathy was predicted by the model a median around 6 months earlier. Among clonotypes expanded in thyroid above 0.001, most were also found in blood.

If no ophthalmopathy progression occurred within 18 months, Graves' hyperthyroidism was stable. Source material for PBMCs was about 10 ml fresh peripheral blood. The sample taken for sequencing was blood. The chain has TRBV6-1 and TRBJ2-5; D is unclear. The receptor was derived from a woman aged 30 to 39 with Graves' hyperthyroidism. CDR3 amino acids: CASKQVGETQYF. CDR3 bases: TGTGCCAGCAAGCAGGTGGGAGAGACCCAGTACTTC.